The present entry profiles one T cell receptor beta chain with its context. This specimen belongs to a study of blood T cell repertoires in COVID-19. Original processing methods: Nucleated cell number was recorded as an estimate derived from reference gene primer amplification. The assay was immunoSEQ multiplex PCR, and TCRdb's table has in-frame clones only and misses some. Clonal size and the V and J genes are those of that table, whereas D and trimming came from the DNA. The data contain under 450,000 clones, roughly nine tenths of them seen just once; the ten biggest clones take up roughly 0.9%. Germline-derived CDR1 and CDR2 are WNHNN and SYGVQD (reference sequence). The J segment lost 7 bases and the V segment lost 8 bases, leaving 11 bases of the junction unmatched. This CDR3 has 15 residues.

The TCR comes from a woman in her forties who had been exposed to COVID-19. Sequenced input: PBMCs or T cells enriched from blood (not recorded which). The chain links TRBV10-1 to TRBJ2-1, with 10 bases lining up with TRBD1. This chain's CDR3 is CASGEGTGARNEQFF. For the CDR3, the DNA is TGCGCCAGCGGAGAAGGGACAGGGGCTCGGAATGAGCAGTTCTTC.